These 9 T cell receptor beta chains share one sample of origin, sequenced in a study of CD8+ T cells in alopecia areata (dated by TCRdb to between 2018 and 2020). This sample's time point label indicates: roughly 24 weeks on oral tofacitinib. This specimen's treatment or condition label, per the study, means: oral pan-JAK inhibitor, 5-10 mg twice daily. Library method: the immunoSEQ multiplex PCR assay. RNA was extracted from all samples and reverse transcribed into cDNA, which served as template for TCR sequencing. The clones in this table, taken by TCRdb from immuneACCESS, are in-frame only. Not every clone is retained; where verified, under half of the shortfall comes from an unresolved V gene, and the cause of the rest is unknown. The sample contains around 180,000 clones, roughly 66% of them found a single time. The ten largest clonotypes hold over 1% of the sample. The sample consisted of CD4+ T cells sorted from blood, taken at week 24, from a patient treated with tofacitinib. The origin of the receptors is a human donor with alopecia areata.

The chain links TRBV12-5 to TRBJ2-2; 7 bases match TRBD1. V was pared by 0 bases and J by 1 base, with 5 bases of the junction left unmatched. CDR1 LGHNT and CDR2 FRNRAP come from the germline V gene. The CDR3 length is 17 residues. CDR3 DNA: TGTGCTAGTGGTTTGGTACGAGGGGGCAGGAACACCGGGGAGCTGTTTTTT. Translating it yields CASGLVRGGRNTGELFF.

This clone was seen more than once but under ten times. This chain links TRBV7-3 with TRBJ1-5, with no clear D. This CDR3 has 15 residues. V was trimmed by 2 bases and J by 0 bases, leaving 8 bases between them. CDR1 SGHTA and CDR2 FQGTGA come from the germline V gene. CDR3 loop: CASSLVEDSNQPQHF. DNA for the CDR3: TGTGCCAGCAGCTTAGTTGAGGATAGCAATCAGCCCCAGCATTTT.

The V and J genes are TRBV27 and TRBJ2-5; 11 bases match TRBD2. V trimming: 0 bases; J trimming: 7 bases; junction bases outside the gene matches: 10. Germline CDR1 reads MNHEY; CDR2 reads SMNVEV (reference sequence). The CDR3 length is 17 residues. CDR3 region: CASSLSSGGAVGGTQYF. In nucleotides, the CDR3 is TGTGCCAGCAGTTTATCTAGCGGGGGGGCGGTCGGTGGGACCCAGTACTTC.

The chain combines TRBV7-9 with TRBJ2-3; no reliable D call. Trimming cost V 1 base and J 5 bases, with 16 bases left between them. The CDR3 covers 16 residues. Germline CDR1 reads SEHNR; CDR2 reads FQNEAQ (reference sequence). CDR3 DNA sequence: TGTGCCAGCAGCTTAGAGCTACATGGGAATCGAGATACGCAGTATTTT. It translates to CASSLELHGNRDTQYF.

This clone was seen a few times. The CDR3 nucleotides are TGCAGCGTTGAGGACATTTATCCTGCGGGGCAGTACTTC. Residues: CSVEDIYPAGQYF. This rearrangement joins TRBV29-1 to TRBJ2-7; D is perhaps TRBD1 or TRBD2 (5 bases each). The germline V gene has CDR1 SQVTM and CDR2 ANQGSEA. This CDR3 has 13 residues. V lost 3 bases and J 9 bases, leaving 18 bases between the germline ends.

The CDR3 coding sequence is TGCAGCGTTGAAGTGACAGGGTCACCTAATGAGCAGTTCTTC. Residues: CSVEVTGSPNEQFF. The rearrangement joins TRBV29-1 to TRBJ2-1, with 7 bases identical to TRBD1. V gave up 1 base and J gave up 7 bases; unmatched junction bases: 7. The CDR3 loop spans 14 amino acids. Germline lookup yields CDR1 SQVTM and CDR2 ANQGSEA.

The V and J genes are TRBV9 and TRBJ2-7; TRBD1 matches at 12 bases. The CDR3 contains 17 residues. V gave up 0 bases and J gave up 5 bases; unmatched junction bases: 9. Germline assignment: CDR1 SGDLS and CDR2 YYNGEE. CDR3 in amino acids: CASSVATGTGGANEQYF. Here the CDR3 DNA reads TGTGCCAGCAGCGTAGCTACAGGGACAGGGGGCGCGAACGAGCAGTACTTC.

CDR3 amino acids: CSVDMAGGGGYTF. CDR3 sequence (DNA): TGCAGCGTTGATATGGCAGGCGGTGGTGGCTACACCTTC. The gene calls are TRBV29-1 and TRBJ1-2; D ambiguous. The CDR3 has 13 amino acids. V lost 3 bases, J lost 7 bases, and 15 bases lay in between. The germline gives CDR1 SQVTM, CDR2 ANQGSEA.

The chain combines TRBV19 with TRBJ1-5; 7 bases map to TRBD1. Germline-derived CDR1 and CDR2 are LNHDA and SQIVND (reference sequence). Trimming cost V 9 bases and J 11 bases; bases outside gene matches: 10. The CDR3 covers 12 residues. This CDR3 reads CASGTAPGAQHF. The CDR3 DNA reads as TGTGCCAGCGGGACAGCCCCTGGGGCCCAGCATTTT. Supplemented by reference TRBV19 and TRBJ1-5, the full variable domain reads DGGITQSPKYLFRKEGQNVTLSCEQNLNHDAMYWYRQDPGQGLRLIYYSQIVNDFQKGDIAEGYSVSREKKESFPLTVTSAQKNPTAFYLCASGTAPGAQHFGDGTRLSIL.